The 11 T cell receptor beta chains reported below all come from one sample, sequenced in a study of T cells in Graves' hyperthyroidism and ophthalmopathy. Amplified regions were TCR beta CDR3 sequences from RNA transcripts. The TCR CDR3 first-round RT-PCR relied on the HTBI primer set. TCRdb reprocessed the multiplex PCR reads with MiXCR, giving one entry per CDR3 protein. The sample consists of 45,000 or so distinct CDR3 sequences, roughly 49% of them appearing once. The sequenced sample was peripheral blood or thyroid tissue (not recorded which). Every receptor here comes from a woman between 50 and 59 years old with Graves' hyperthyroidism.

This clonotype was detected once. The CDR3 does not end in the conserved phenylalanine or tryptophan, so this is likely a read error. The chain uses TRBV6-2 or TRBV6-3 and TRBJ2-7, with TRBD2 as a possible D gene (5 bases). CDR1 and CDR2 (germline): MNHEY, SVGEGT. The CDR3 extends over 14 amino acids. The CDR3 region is CAISEGAEAYEQYS. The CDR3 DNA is TGTGCCATCAGTGAGGGAGCGGAAGCGTACGAGCAGTACTCC.

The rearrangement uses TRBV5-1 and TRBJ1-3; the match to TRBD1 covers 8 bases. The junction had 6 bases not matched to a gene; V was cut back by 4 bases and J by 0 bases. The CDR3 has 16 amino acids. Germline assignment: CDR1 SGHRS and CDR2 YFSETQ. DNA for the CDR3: TGCGCCAGCAGCCCGGGACAGGTGCCCTCTGGAAACACCATATATTTT. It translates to CASSPGQVPSGNTIYF. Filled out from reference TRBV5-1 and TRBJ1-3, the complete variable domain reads KAGVTQTPRYLIKTRGQQVTLSCSPISGHRSVSWYQQTPGQGLQFLFEYFSETQRNKGNFPGRFSGRQFSNSRSEMNVSTLELGDSALYLCASSPGQVPSGNTIYFGEGSWLTVV.

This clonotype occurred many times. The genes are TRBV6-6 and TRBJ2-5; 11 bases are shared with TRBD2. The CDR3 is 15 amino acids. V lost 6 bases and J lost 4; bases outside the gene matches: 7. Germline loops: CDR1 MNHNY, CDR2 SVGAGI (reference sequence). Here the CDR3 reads CASSLSTSGTETQYF. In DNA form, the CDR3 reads TGTGCCAGCAGCCTCTCGACTAGCGGGACAGAGACCCAGTACTTC.

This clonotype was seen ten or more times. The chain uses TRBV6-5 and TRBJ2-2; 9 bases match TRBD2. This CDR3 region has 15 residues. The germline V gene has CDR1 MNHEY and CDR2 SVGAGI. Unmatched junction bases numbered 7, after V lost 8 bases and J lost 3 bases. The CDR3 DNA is TGTGCCAGCGAACGGCTAGCGGGACACACCGGGGAGCTGTTTTTT. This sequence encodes CASERLAGHTGELFF.

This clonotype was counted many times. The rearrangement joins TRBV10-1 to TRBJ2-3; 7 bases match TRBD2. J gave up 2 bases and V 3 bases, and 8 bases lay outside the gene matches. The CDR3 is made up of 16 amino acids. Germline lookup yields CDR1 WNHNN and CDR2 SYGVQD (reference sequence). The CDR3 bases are TGCGCCAGCAGTGATGCGGCGGGAGACATCACAGATACGCAGTATTTT. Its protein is CASSDAAGDITDTQYF.

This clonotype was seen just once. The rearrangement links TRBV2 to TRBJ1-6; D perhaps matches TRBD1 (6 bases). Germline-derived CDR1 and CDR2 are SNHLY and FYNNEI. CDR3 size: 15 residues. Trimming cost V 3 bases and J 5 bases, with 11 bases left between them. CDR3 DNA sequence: TGTGCCAGCAGTGACCGGGACACCGATAATTCACCCCTCCACTTT. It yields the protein CASSDRDTDNSPLHF.

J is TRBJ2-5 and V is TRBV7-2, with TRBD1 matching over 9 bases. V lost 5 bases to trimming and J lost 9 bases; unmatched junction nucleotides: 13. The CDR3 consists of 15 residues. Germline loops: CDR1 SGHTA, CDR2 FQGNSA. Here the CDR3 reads CASSLRTGVEGAQYF. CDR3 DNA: TGTGCCAGCAGCCTTAGGACAGGGGTTGAGGGGGCCCAGTACTTC.

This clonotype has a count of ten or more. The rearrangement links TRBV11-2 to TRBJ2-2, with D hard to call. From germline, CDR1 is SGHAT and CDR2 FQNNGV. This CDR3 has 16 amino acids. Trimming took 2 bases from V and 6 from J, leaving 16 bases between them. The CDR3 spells CASSLLHRISAGELFF. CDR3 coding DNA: TGTGCCAGCAGCTTACTCCACCGCATTTCGGCCGGGGAGCTGTTTTTT.

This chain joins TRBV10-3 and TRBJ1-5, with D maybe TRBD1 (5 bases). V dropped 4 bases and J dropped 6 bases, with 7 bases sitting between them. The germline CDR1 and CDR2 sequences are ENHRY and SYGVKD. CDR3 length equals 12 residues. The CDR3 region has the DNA TGTGCCATCAGTGGGGACGGTCAGCCCCAGCATTTT. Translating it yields CAISGDGQPQHF.

The CDR3: CASSADSNNSPLHF. DNA of the CDR3: TGTGCCAGCAGTGCGGACAGCAATAATTCACCCCTCCACTTT. The V and J genes are TRBV6-1 and TRBJ1-6, with a possible D match to TRBD1 (6 bases). CDR1 and CDR2 (germline): MNHNS, SASEGT. The V gene lost 4 bases and the J gene lost 5 bases, with 9 bases spanning the gap. CDR3 length: 14 amino acids.

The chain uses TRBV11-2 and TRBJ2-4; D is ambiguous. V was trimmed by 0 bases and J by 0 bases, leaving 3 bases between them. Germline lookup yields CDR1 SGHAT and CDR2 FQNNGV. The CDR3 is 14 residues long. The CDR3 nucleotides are TGTGCCAGCAGCTTAGAACTAGCCAAAAACATTCAGTACTTC. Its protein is CASSLELAKNIQYF.